These 14 T cell receptor beta chains came from one sample sequenced in a study of T cell repertoires in cytomegalovirus infection. Using its own MiXCR run on the reads, TCRdb lists one record per CDR3 protein. The top ten hold over 45% of the sample, which has about 220,000 distinct CDR3 sequences, approximately 38% seen once. Their target antigens are unknown. Source: CD8+ T cells from cultured PBMCs, taken from culture after CMV antigen stimulation. These receptors originate from a human donor in good health (CMV status not recorded). Some clones in this sample may be carry-over from other donors' samples.

V and J are TRBV25-1 and TRBJ2-7; D uncertain. CDR3 length equals 13 residues. V lost 2 bases, J lost 2 bases, and 7 bases lay in between. In germline, CDR1 is MGHDK, CDR2 SYGVNS. CDR3: CASSEPNAYEQYF. CDR3 nucleotides: TGTGCCAGCAGTGAACCAAATGCCTACGAGCAGTACTTC.

This clonotype has a handful of counts. The V gene is TRBV6-1, the J gene TRBJ1-5, with D perhaps TRBD1 (6 bases). CDR1 is MNHNS, CDR2 SASEGT, per germline. CDR3 size: 15 residues. The V end lost 4 bases, the J end lost 0 bases, and 10 bases lay between the germline ends. The CDR3 sequence is CASSGAGASNQPQHF. In nucleotides, the CDR3 is TGTGCCAGCAGTGGTGCAGGGGCTAGCAATCAGCCCCAGCATTTT.

This clonotype has a handful of counts. The rearrangement joins TRBV12-5 to TRBJ2-7; the match to TRBD1 covers 7 bases. The V and J ends lost 1 base and 3 bases, in that order; junction bases with no gene match: 9. The germline CDR1 and CDR2 sequences are LGHNT and FRNRAP. The CDR3 sequence is 16 residues long. The CDR3 nucleotides read TGTGCTAGTGGTTTGGACACAGGGGCTGGAAACTACGAGCAGTACTTC. Its protein is CASGLDTGAGNYEQYF.

This clonotype was counted only a few times. The chain joins TRBV7-9 to TRBJ2-5; D may be TRBD1 (6 bases). The germline V and J ends were trimmed by 6 bases and 5 bases, with 16 bases remaining between them. This CDR3 region has 14 residues. Germline CDR1 is SEHNR and CDR2 is FQNEAQ (reference sequence). CDR3 in amino acids: CASRSGTKGETQYF. The CDR3 DNA reads as TGTGCCAGCAGATCCGGGACAAAGGGGGAGACCCAGTACTTC. Full variable domain (missing parts from reference TRBV7-9 and TRBJ2-5): DTGVSQNPRHKITKRGQNVTFRCDPISEHNRLYWYRQTLGQGPEFLTYFQNEAQLEKSRLLSDRFSAERPKGSFSTLEIQRTEQGDSAMYLCASRSGTKGETQYFGPGTRLLVL.

This clonotype was seen a few times. J is TRBJ2-6 and V is TRBV7-9, with D possibly TRBD2 on 5 matching bases. The V gene's germline CDR1 is SEHNR and CDR2 FQNEAQ (reference sequence). There are 18 residues in the CDR3. Trimming removed 5 bases from V and 0 bases from J, with 17 bases in between. CDR3 protein: CASSPVGGMASGANVLTF. Written as DNA, the CDR3 is TGTGCCAGCAGCCCCGTAGGAGGAATGGCCTCTGGGGCCAACGTCCTGACTTTC.

This rearrangement joins TRBV6-8 to TRBJ2-3; 12 bases line up with TRBD2. CDR3 length: 18 amino acids. The J segment lost 6 bases and the V segment lost 1 base, leaving 11 bases of the junction unmatched. Germline lookup yields CDR1 MNHGY and CDR2 SAAAGT. The CDR3 is CASSYYGLAGGRGDTQYF. The CDR3 DNA sequence: TGTGCCAGCAGTTACTACGGCCTAGCGGGGGGGCGGGGCGATACGCAGTATTTT.

The chain links TRBV27 to TRBJ2-3; D is perhaps TRBD1 (6 bases). Per germline, CDR1 MNHEY and CDR2 SMNVEV (reference sequence). The V and J ends lost 1 base and 1 base respectively, with 9 bases between them. This CDR3 has 15 residues. The CDR3 coding sequence is TGTGCCAGCAGTTTATTACGACAGGGCACAGATACGCAGTATTTT. Protein sequence: CASSLLRQGTDTQYF.

The chain carries TRBV20-1 and TRBJ2-7; 7 positions agree with TRBD1. J gave up 5 bases and V 0 bases, and 25 bases lay outside the gene matches. CDR1 DFQATT and CDR2 SNEGSKA come from the germline V gene (reference sequence). This CDR3 spans 20 amino acids. The CDR3 protein is CSARDSVSREWDRLFHEQYF. Written as DNA, the CDR3 is TGCAGTGCTAGAGATTCTGTGAGTCGAGAGTGGGACAGACTTTTTCACGAGCAGTACTTC.

This clonotype was picked up one time. The chain recombines TRBV27 with TRBJ2-5; D is undetermined. CDR3 length: 15 amino acids. Germline CDR1 is MNHEY and CDR2 is SMNVEV (reference sequence). Trimming left V 1 base short and J 4 bases short, with 13 bases between. CDR3 in amino acids: CASSLLSSHSETQYF. CDR3 sequence (DNA): TGTGCCAGCAGTTTATTGTCGAGCCATTCAGAGACCCAGTACTTC.

This clonotype occurred a few times. In DNA, the CDR3 is TGTGCCAGCAGCTTAGATTTCGGGGACGTAGAAAATCAGCCCCAGCATTTT. It translates to CASSLDFGDVENQPQHF. This rearrangement joins TRBV11-2 to TRBJ1-5, with D tentatively TRBD1 (5 bases). The V and J ends lost 0 bases and 4 bases respectively, with 16 bases between them. Germline-derived CDR1 and CDR2 are SGHAT and FQNNGV. The CDR3 consists of 17 residues.

This clonotype showed up just a few times. The chain links TRBV7-9 to TRBJ2-3, with TRBD2 matching over 7 bases. This CDR3 is 16 amino acids long. V was clipped by 5 bases and J by 2 bases; unmatched bases: 10. Germline loops: CDR1 SEHNR, CDR2 FQNEAQ (reference sequence). The CDR3 region has the DNA TGTGCCAGCAGCGTTCCGGGACTATACTACACAGATACGCAGTATTTT. This encodes CASSVPGLYYTDTQYF.

V and J are TRBV4-2 and TRBJ2-7, with 10 bases fitting TRBD1. The CDR3 runs 16 residues. V shed 0 bases, J shed 2 bases, and the junction held 4 bases outside the gene matches. Germline V gene data show CDR1 as LGHNA and CDR2 as YNFKEQ. CDR3 loop: CASSQDLDRGPYEQYF. The CDR3 DNA reads TGTGCCAGCAGCCAAGATCTCGACAGGGGGCCCTACGAGCAGTACTTC.

The chain employs TRBV6-5 and TRBJ1-5, with 8 bases that match TRBD1. V shed 5 bases, J shed 6 bases, and the junction held 12 bases outside the gene matches. The CDR3 runs to 16 residues. Germline values: CDR1 MNHEY, CDR2 SVGAGI. The CDR3: CASSTGQGFGAQPQHF. The DNA for the CDR3 is TGTGCCAGCAGTACCGGACAGGGTTTCGGGGCTCAGCCCCAGCATTTT.

V is TRBV19 and J is TRBJ1-2, with D maybe TRBD1 (6 bases). The CDR3 covers 18 residues. The germline V gene has CDR1 LNHDA and CDR2 SQIVND (reference sequence). The V end lost 8 bases, the J end lost 8 bases, and 33 bases lay between the germline ends. As DNA, the CDR3 is TGTGCCAGTTCCAAAAAAAGTCCCGGGACAATGTATGTTGGAGGCTACACCTTC. This sequence encodes CASSKKSPGTMYVGGYTF. Combining the CDR3 with reference TRBV19 and TRBJ1-2 gives the whole variable domain DGGITQSPKYLFRKEGQNVTLSCEQNLNHDAMYWYRQDPGQGLRLIYYSQIVNDFQKGDIAEGYSVSREKKESFPLTVTSAQKNPTAFYLCASSKKSPGTMYVGGYTFGSGTRLTVV.